The present T cell receptor beta chain was sequenced within a study of shared clonotypes between healthy human individuals. General study findings and limits: Across subsets, estimated richness was generally greater for naive than for memory populations. Roughly 5% of naive CD4 clonotypes were shared across a few donors. Unshared clonotypes carried lower generation probabilities than those common to all four donors.

As defined, naive CD8 cells were CD45RO-negative and positively selected for CCR7, with terminally differentiated effector memory CD45RA+ cells excluded. On this clone itself: The antigen remains undetermined.

The CDR3 loop spans 15 amino acids. The ends lost 4 bases at V and 3 bases at J; junction bases unmatched: 4. Germline V gives CDR1 SQVTM, CDR2 ANQGSEA. The data were produced by immunoSEQ multiplex PCR, yet TCRdb's version contains in-frame clones alone and is incomplete. Here the sample spans about 2 million clones, less than 95% being singletons. Material for sequencing was naive CD8+ T cells sorted from blood. The genes are TRBV29-1 and TRBJ2-1; 12 nucleotides match TRBD2. The source is a man between 18 and 35 years old in good health. CDR3 loop: CSVVGLAGHYNEQFF. CDR3 bases: TGCAGCGTTGTTGGACTAGCGGGGCACTACAATGAGCAGTTCTTC.